The clone carrying this T cell receptor beta chain was seen at least ten times. Its matching antigen is unknown. This sample is drawn from a study of blood T cells in healthy people across ages. Every participating donor contributed about 10 milliliters of peripheral blood through a draw. The CDR3 is 15 amino acids. V lost 4 bases, J lost 5 bases, and 6 bases stayed unmatched. Findings and limits, study-wide: Percentage of naive T cells showed a strong correlation with TCR beta diversity. Long-lived and aged donors differed, with more naive CD4+ cells and higher diversity in the long-lived.

Sample-barcoded 5' priming and a J-beta primer mix drove a second PCR of roughly 7 to 11 cycles. Each cDNA molecule was tagged by a template-switch adaptor with 12 random nucleotides. Each CDR3 protein is one row after TCRdb ran MiXCR on the 5' RACE reads. The sample records about 1,800,000 distinct CDR3 sequences, roughly 30% being singletons. The gene calls are TRBV12-3 or TRBV12-4 and TRBJ2-1, with TRBD2 matching 9 bases. The receptor was isolated from a woman in her 30s in good health. Sequenced sample: blood. Written as DNA, the CDR3 is TGTGCCAGCAGTTCCGGCGGGAGGGAAAACAATGAGCAGTTCTTC. This codes for CASSSGGRENNEQFF.